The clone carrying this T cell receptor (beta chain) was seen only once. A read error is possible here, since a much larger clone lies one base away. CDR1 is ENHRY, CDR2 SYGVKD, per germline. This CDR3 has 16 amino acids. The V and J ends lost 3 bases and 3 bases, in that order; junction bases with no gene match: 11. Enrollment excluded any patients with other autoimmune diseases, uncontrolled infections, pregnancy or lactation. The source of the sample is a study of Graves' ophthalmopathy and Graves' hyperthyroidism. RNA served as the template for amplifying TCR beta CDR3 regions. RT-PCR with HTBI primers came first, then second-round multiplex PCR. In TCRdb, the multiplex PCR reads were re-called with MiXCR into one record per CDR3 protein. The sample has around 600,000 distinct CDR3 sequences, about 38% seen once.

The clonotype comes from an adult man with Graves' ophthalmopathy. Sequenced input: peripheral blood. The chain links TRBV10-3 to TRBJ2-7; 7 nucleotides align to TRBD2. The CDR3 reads CAISEGSSGANYEQYF. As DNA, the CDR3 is TGTGCCATCAGTGAAGGGTCCAGCGGGGCTAACTACGAGCAGTACTTC.